This entry is about one T cell receptor (beta chain). Its antigen is unidentified. The germline gene is not matched at one end of the junction; a read error may be the cause. The CDR3 runs to 14 residues. Germline CDR1 SGDLS, CDR2 YYNGEE. The sample originates from a study of shared clonotypes between healthy human individuals. Study overall: Each donor contributed plates that comprised three CD4 naive, three CD4 memory, two CD8 naive and one CD8 memory. Study conclusions and caveats: There were few donors, and this limited the genetic and exposure-history diversity represented.

At deep level, the assay was performed. Measured with immunoSEQ multiplex PCR; TCRdb has only the in-frame clones, and not every one. Here the sample spans around 990,000 clones, roughly 80% being singletons. This TCR came from a man younger than 35 in good health. Some clones in this sample may be carry-over from other donors' samples. This sequence joins TRBV9 and TRBJ2-7; D could derive from TRBD1 or TRBD2 (5 bases each). Sample: memory CD4+ T cells from PBMCs. As for subset: CD45RA-negative fraction. DNA of the CDR3: TGTGCCAGCAGCGTAGCAGCGGCCCGGGACGAGCAGTGCTTC. As protein: CASSVAAARDEQCF.